One sample yielded the 29 T cell receptor beta chains listed below, sequenced in a study of shared clonotypes between healthy human individuals. CD8 cells regarded as naive lacked CD45RO, were positively chosen for CCR7, and omitted terminally differentiated effector memory CD45RA+ cells. Assay used: immunoSEQ multiplex PCR; TCRdb lists only in-frame clones, some missing. This sample carries about 2 million clones, approximately 94% of them seen once, and the ten largest clones take roughly 1.1%. Sequences were obtained from naive CD8+ T cells sorted from blood. The receptors here all came from a man aged 18 to 35 in good health.

The chain has TRBV30 and TRBJ2-3; D might be TRBD1 or TRBD2, each matching 5 bases. Deletions cut 5 bases from V and 8 bases from J, with 14 bases between. The CDR3 spans 12 residues. Germline V gives CDR1 GTSNPN, CDR2 SVGIG (reference sequence). CDR3 DNA: TGTGCCTGGCTAGAGGGGCTAGGTACGCAGTATTTT. It translates to CAWLEGLGTQYF.

CDR3 nucleotides: TGTGCCAGCAGTGACACCGTCGACACCCAAGGCTGGTCCTACGAGCAGTACTTC. Amino acid sequence: CASSDTVDTQGWSYEQYF. V usage is TRBV6-1 and J usage is TRBJ2-7; D remains unclear. Per the germline V gene, CDR1 is MNHNS and CDR2 is SASEGT. Trimming removed 3 bases from V and 1 base from J, with 22 bases in between. The CDR3 is 18 amino acids.

The V gene is TRBV5-4, the J gene TRBJ2-1; tentative D call: TRBD2 (5 bases). Per the germline V gene, CDR1 is SGHNT and CDR2 is YYREEE (reference sequence). V was trimmed by 4 bases and J by 9 bases, leaving 14 bases between them. CDR3 length: 13 residues. The CDR3 loop reads CASSPSEAVEQFF. The CDR3 DNA reads as TGTGCCAGCAGCCCGTCTGAAGCGGTTGAGCAGTTCTTC.

This chain links TRBV27 with TRBJ2-7, with a tentative D call TRBD1 (6 bases). The CDR3 is made up of 16 amino acids. Germline CDR1 reads MNHEY; CDR2 reads SMNVEV (reference sequence). The ends were cut back, 5 bases at V and 4 bases at J, with 21 bases in the middle. CDR3 in DNA: TGTGCCAGCAGTGCGAATGAGGACAGTCTTTTTTACGAGCAGTACTTC. Translated: CASSANEDSLFYEQYF.

V and J are TRBV5-5 and TRBJ1-6, with D possibly being TRBD1 (5 bases). The CDR3 spans 15 residues. The V gene lost 4 bases and the J gene lost 10 bases, with 18 bases spanning the gap. CDR1 and CDR2 from the germline V gene are SGHKS and YYEKEE (reference sequence). Here the CDR3 DNA reads TGTGCCAGCAGCCCCCGGGGGGAACTTTCGTCACCCCTCCACTTT. It is translated as CASSPRGELSSPLHF. The variable domain in full, completed from reference TRBV5-5 and TRBJ1-6, reads DAGVTQSPTHLIKTRGQQVTLRCSPISGHKSVSWYQQVLGQGPQFIFQYYEKEERGRGNFPDRFSARQFPNYSSELNVNALLLGDSALYLCASSPRGELSSPLHFGNGTRLTVT.

The chain uses TRBV7-2 and TRBJ2-1, with D perhaps TRBD1 or TRBD2 (5 bases each). The CDR3 runs 15 residues. Germline loops: CDR1 SGHTA, CDR2 FQGNSA. The V gene lost 3 bases and the J gene lost 0 bases, with 9 bases spanning the gap. Here the CDR3 DNA reads TGTGCCAGCAGCTTTACGGGGCTCTCCTACAATGAGCAGTTCTTC. Translating gives CASSFTGLSYNEQFF. The variable domain in full, with the rest retrieved from reference TRBV7-2 and TRBJ2-1, is GAGVSQSPSNKVTEKGKDVELRCDPISGHTALYWYRQSLGQGLEFLIYFQGNSAPDKSGLPSDRFSAERTGGSVSTLTIQRTQQEDSAVYLCASSFTGLSYNEQFFGPGTRLTVL.

This chain joins TRBV7-8 and TRBJ2-7; 7 nucleotides match TRBD2. Germline CDR1 is SGHVS and CDR2 is FQNEAQ. The CDR3 has 16 amino acids. V was pared by 4 bases and J by 5 bases, with 14 bases of the junction left unmatched. The CDR3 sequence is CASSSSPLAAVHEQYF. Written as DNA, the CDR3 is TGTGCCAGCAGCTCTAGTCCCCTAGCGGCCGTCCACGAGCAGTACTTC.

The V and J genes are TRBV6-5 and TRBJ2-7, with TRBD1 matching 10 bases. CDR3 length: 14 amino acids. Germline trimming cut 6 bases from V and 2 bases from J; bases unmatched to any gene: 4. Germline V gives CDR1 MNHEY, CDR2 SVGAGI. CDR3 bases: TGTGCCAGCAGGACCGGGACAGGGGCCTACGAGCAGTACTTC. Its translation: CASRTGTGAYEQYF.

The rearrangement joins TRBV30 to TRBJ1-1; D might be TRBD1 (6 bases). Germline CDR1 reads GTSNPN; CDR2 reads SVGIG (reference sequence). This CDR3 has 15 residues. V was trimmed by 3 bases and J by 1 base, leaving 15 bases between them. CDR3 protein: CAWREHGTTNTEAFF. The CDR3 DNA reads as TGTGCCTGGAGAGAACACGGGACAACGAACACTGAAGCTTTCTTT.

This chain uses TRBV28 with TRBJ2-3, with a weak D call TRBD2 (5 bases). Trimming removed 5 bases at V and 6 bases at J, with 18 bases between. Looked up from germline, CDR1 is MDHEN and CDR2 is SYDVKM. The CDR3 contains 15 residues. CDR3 sequence: CASSPRVGSPDTQYF. The CDR3 DNA reads TGTGCCAGCAGTCCGAGGGTTGGGTCTCCGGATACGCAGTATTTT.

V usage is TRBV11-2 and J usage is TRBJ2-1, with unresolved D. CDR1 is SGHAT and CDR2 is FQNNGV in the germline V gene. The CDR3 covers 17 residues. V was clipped by 1 base and J by 5 bases, with 18 bases between them. CDR3 sequence: CASSLGPLGGEDNEQFF. In nucleotides, the CDR3 is TGTGCCAGCAGCTTAGGACCGCTAGGTGGAGAGGACAATGAGCAGTTCTTC.

The chain is built from TRBV10-2 and TRBJ1-2; TRBD1 matches at 8 bases. CDR3 length: 14 amino acids. Unmatched junction bases numbered 9, after V lost 9 bases and J lost 3 bases. Germline V lookup: CDR1 WSHSY, CDR2 SAAADI. CDR3 amino acids: CARRATGGDYGYTF. CDR3 sequence (DNA): TGCGCCAGGAGAGCCACAGGGGGGGACTATGGCTACACCTTC.

The chain combines TRBV28 with TRBJ1-2; D is uncertain. There are 13 residues in the CDR3. Trimming left V 6 bases short and J 5 bases short, with 13 bases between. CDR1 and CDR2 (germline): MDHEN, SYDVKM. The CDR3 DNA follows: TGTGCCAGCAGCCCTGGAGTCGTTTATGGCTACACCTTC. Its translation: CASSPGVVYGYTF.

The genes are TRBV9 and TRBJ1-3; 8 bases fit TRBD1. V was pared by 4 bases and J by 0 bases, with 6 bases of the junction left unmatched. The CDR3 contains 16 residues. Germline assignment: CDR1 SGDLS and CDR2 YYNGEE. The CDR3 sequence: CASSIGQGFSGNTIYF. For the CDR3, the DNA is TGTGCCAGCAGCATAGGACAGGGATTCTCTGGAAACACCATATATTTT.

The rearrangement uses TRBV10-3 and TRBJ2-1; 9 bases agree with TRBD2. V shed 4 bases, J shed 8 bases, and the junction held 9 bases outside the gene matches. The CDR3 is 15 residues long. Germline loops: CDR1 ENHRY, CDR2 SYGVKD. The CDR3 coding sequence is TGTGCCATCAGTGGGGGGACTAGCCCCTTGTATGAGCAGTTCTTC. Translating gives CAISGGTSPLYEQFF.

With regard to this clone: The same CDR3 is also encoded by other DNA sequences in this sample. The DNA of the CDR3 is TGCGCCAGCAGCTTGGCCGTCGGCTCCTACAATGAGCAGTTCTTC. It encodes CASSLAVGSYNEQFF. The gene calls are TRBV5-1 and TRBJ2-1; D unclear. CDR1 is SGHRS, CDR2 YFSETQ, per germline. Trimming removed 0 bases at V and 0 bases at J, with 7 bases between. CDR3 length: 15 residues.

Here the CDR3 reads CASSTHYEQYF. The CDR3 DNA follows: TGTGCCAGCAGTACCCACTACGAGCAGTACTTC. The chain couples TRBV6-5 to TRBJ2-7; D gene ambiguous. V lost 5 bases and J 3 bases, leaving 5 bases between the germline ends. CDR1 is MNHEY and CDR2 is SVGAGI in the germline V gene. The CDR3 is 11 residues long.

The V and J genes are TRBV19 and TRBJ2-7, with D tentatively TRBD2 (5 bases). V lost 3 bases and J 3 bases, leaving 12 bases between the germline ends. This CDR3 is built from 14 residues. From germline, CDR1 is LNHDA and CDR2 SQIVND (reference sequence). The CDR3 sequence is CASSIGVEFYEQYF. The CDR3 DNA reads TGTGCCAGTAGTATCGGGGTTGAATTCTACGAGCAGTACTTC.

V and J are TRBV4-1 and TRBJ2-7, with a possible D match to TRBD1 (5 bases). CDR1 is MGHRA and CDR2 is YSYEKL in the germline V gene. The CDR3 is 17 residues long. The germline V and J ends were trimmed by 0 bases and 3 bases, with 18 bases remaining between them. The CDR3: CASSQDQSGQSFYEQYF. The CDR3 DNA sequence: TGCGCCAGCAGCCAAGATCAGTCCGGACAAAGCTTCTACGAGCAGTACTTC.

In the case of this clone: Its ends do not fully match the called genes, so a read error is possible. The V call is TRBV7-9, the J call TRBJ2-7; TRBD2 matches at 7 bases. Germline-derived CDR1 and CDR2 are SEHNR and FQNEAQ (reference sequence). There are 13 residues in the CDR3. The DNA of the CDR3 is TGTGCCAGCAGCCTAGCGTGGGGGGGCGAGCAGTACTTC. It yields the protein CASSLAWGGEQYF.

The V and J genes are TRBV7-8 and TRBJ2-4, with 9 bases that match TRBD2. Trimming took 5 bases from V and 8 from J; bases not matched to a gene: 10. The CDR3 consists of 15 residues. In germline, CDR1 is SGHVS, CDR2 FQNEAQ. The CDR3 here is CASSREAGGLDIQYF. For the CDR3, the DNA is TGTGCCAGCAGCCGAGAGGCGGGAGGGTTGGACATTCAGTACTTC.

In DNA, the CDR3 is TGCAGCGTTGATGGCGGATCTGACCCCTACGAGCAGTACTTC. Amino acid sequence: CSVDGGSDPYEQYF. The V gene is TRBV29-1, the J gene TRBJ2-7, with no clear D. The CDR3 has 14 amino acids. CDR1 and CDR2 from the germline V gene are SQVTM and ANQGSEA. V lost 3 bases to trimming and J lost 2 bases, with 14 bases between them.

DNA for the CDR3: TGTGCCAGCAGTCTTTCCCTAGCGGGAGTACCCTACGAGCAGTACTTC. Encoded protein: CASSLSLAGVPYEQYF. The chain recombines TRBV27 with TRBJ2-7; 10 bases fit TRBD2. The CDR3 runs 16 residues. The germline CDR1 and CDR2 sequences are MNHEY and SMNVEV (reference sequence). V was pared by 5 bases and J by 2 bases, with 9 bases of the junction left unmatched.

This chain links TRBV5-6 with TRBJ2-5; D remains unclear. Trimming stripped 2 bases from V and 5 bases from J, with 7 bases between. The CDR3 is 12 amino acids. Germline CDR1 and CDR2: SGHDT and YYEEEE. CDR3 nucleotide sequence: TGTGCCAGCAGCTTTAATATGGAGACCCAGTACTTC. This translates into CASSFNMETQYF.

Details on this clone: Different DNA sequences within this sample yield the same CDR3. The chain is built from TRBV7-9 and TRBJ2-3; D gene unclear. V lost 1 base and J 0 bases, leaving 2 bases between the germline ends. The CDR3 covers 13 residues. The germline V gene has CDR1 SEHNR and CDR2 FQNEAQ (reference sequence). The CDR3 region has the DNA TGTGCCAGCAGCTTAGAGAGCACAGATACGCAGTATTTT. Translation: CASSLESTDTQYF.

The rearrangement joins TRBV9 to TRBJ2-7; D is unclear. Trimming stripped 1 base from V and 7 bases from J, with 15 bases between. The CDR3 covers 14 residues. Germline V gene lookup returns CDR1 SGDLS and CDR2 YYNGEE. Written as DNA, the CDR3 is TGTGCCAGCAGCGTAAGGTCAGGATCTGGGGAGCAGTACTTC. It codes for CASSVRSGSGEQYF.

This rearrangement joins TRBV25-1 to TRBJ2-2, with 8 bases fitting TRBD1. There are 15 residues in the CDR3. Germline V gene sequence: CDR1 MGHDK, CDR2 SYGVNS. After removal of 7 bases from V and 3 bases from J, the junction contained 7 bases not matched to a gene. CDR3 bases: TGTGCCAGCATCGGTGGACAGGGTGACACCGGGGAGCTGTTTTTT. Its translation is CASIGGQGDTGELFF.

CDR3 sequence (DNA): TGTGCCAGCAGTAGGGGACTAGGCGCCTACAATGAGCAGTTCTTC. As protein: CASSRGLGAYNEQFF. This chain joins TRBV2 and TRBJ2-1; 8 bases are a match to TRBD2. CDR3 length: 15 residues. Germline assignment: CDR1 SNHLY and CDR2 FYNNEI. Unmatched junction bases numbered 5, after V lost 5 bases and J lost 2 bases. The whole variable domain, remainder taken from reference TRBV2 and TRBJ2-1, is EPEVTQTPSHQVTQMGQEVILRCVPISNHLYFYWYRQILGQKVEFLVSFYNNEISEKSEIFDDQFSVERPDGSNFTLKIRSTKLEDSAMYFCASSRGLGAYNEQFFGPGTRLTVL.

The genes are TRBV7-6 and TRBJ1-1; D gene ambiguous. There are 13 residues in the CDR3. The V gene's germline CDR1 is SGHVS and CDR2 FNYEAQ. Deletions cut 1 base from V and 7 bases from J, with 10 bases between. The CDR3 DNA is TGTGCCAGCAGCTTAGTTTCCGGGAATGAAGCTTTCTTT. Amino acids: CASSLVSGNEAFF.